This TCR beta chain is from a study of blood T cells in healthy people across ages. Each sample had at least 6 million PBMCs isolated. The authors ran a second PCR of roughly 7 to 11 cycles using a sample-barcoded 5' primer and a J-beta primer mix. TCRdb re-derived calls from the 5' RACE reads in MiXCR, one entry per CDR3 protein. The data hold 600,000 to 1,000,000 distinct CDR3 sequences, with roughly 64% observed a single time. Germline V gives CDR1 MNHNS, CDR2 SASEGT. The trim removed 2 bases at V and 3 bases at J, leaving 3 bases unmatched. CDR3 size: 14 residues. Findings and caveats of the study: Long-lived donors had more naive CD4+ cells and higher diversity than aged donors.

Comment on this clonotype: Its antigen is not known.

This TCR derives from a man younger than 45 in good health. The chain uses TRBV6-1 and TRBJ2-5; TRBD1 matches 7 bases. The sample taken for sequencing was blood. The CDR3 bases are TGTGCCAGCAGTGAATGGGACAGAGAAGAGACCCAGTACTTC. This sequence encodes CASSEWDREETQYF.